This T cell receptor beta chain was recorded in a study of blood T cell repertoires in COVID-19. Overall study context: Acute and convalescent COVID-19 specimens originated in the United States, Italy and Spain. Sources were T cells, B-cell-depleted T cells, or PBMCs; the material itself was cDNA or gDNA.

CDR1 and CDR2 from the germline V gene are SNHLY and FYNNEI. The ends lost 7 bases at V and 8 bases at J; junction bases unmatched: 8. The CDR3 extends over 13 amino acids. Original handling: Amplified reference gene primers provided the basis for estimating nucleated cell counts. Sequencing used immunoSEQ multiplex PCR; TCRdb keeps in-frame clones, though not all of them. V and J calls and clone size are copied from that table; D and trimming were computed from the DNA. Of some 78,000 clones listed, roughly 88% are singletons. The TCR sequence derives from a man aged 45-65 years with active or convalescent COVID-19. The chain employs TRBV2 and TRBJ2-1, with 7 bases aligning to TRBD1. Sequenced: peripheral blood. CDR3 sequence: CASNPLGGDEQFF. DNA for the CDR3: TGTGCCAGCAATCCCCTAGGGGGCGATGAGCAGTTCTTC.